This is a list of T cell receptor beta chains from one sample in a study of blood T cell repertoires in COVID-19. Repertoires were generated with immunoSEQ multiplex PCR, while TCRdb's copy carries only in-frame clones and drops some. This sample has some 70,000 clones; more than 85% occur once, and the top ten carry approximately 14%. Sequencing input: peripheral blood. The source of these receptors is a human donor with active COVID-19. The donor label of this sample is uncertain. CDR3s leave out the opening cysteine and the closing phenylalanine or tryptophan. Each record gives: J gene, V gene, clone size, CDR3 protein. Size is stated for part of the rows, as once, few or many counts, or as a class when the clone is expanded.

j_call: TRBJ1-1; v_call: TRBV27; clone_size: NA; cdr3_aa: ASSFWGGGGNTEAF
j_call: TRBJ2-7; v_call: TRBV7-2; clone_size: NA; cdr3_aa: ASSTMTATGDTY
j_call: TRBJ2-5; v_call: TRBV6-5; clone_size: once; cdr3_aa: ASRTPGRETQY
j_call: TRBJ2-1; v_call: TRBV19; clone_size: NA; cdr3_aa: ASSIGGTRWEQF
j_call: TRBJ1-2; v_call: TRBV4-1; clone_size: NA; cdr3_aa: ASSQDSRGSVYGYT
j_call: TRBJ1-2; v_call: TRBV15; clone_size: NA; cdr3_aa: ATSRDRDYGYT
j_call: TRBJ2-3; v_call: TRBV24-1; clone_size: NA; cdr3_aa: ATSDWTGGTDTQY
j_call: TRBJ2-5; v_call: TRBV12-3/TRBV12-4; clone_size: NA; cdr3_aa: ASSSNRQETQY
j_call: TRBJ2-7; v_call: TRBV6-5; clone_size: NA; cdr3_aa: ATLAGTSSYEQY
j_call: TRBJ2-3; v_call: TRBV19; clone_size: NA; cdr3_aa: ASSTPPGTSGMGTDTQY
j_call: TRBJ1-5; v_call: TRBV19; clone_size: NA; cdr3_aa: ASSRPGIQPQH
j_call: TRBJ1-1; v_call: TRBV28; clone_size: NA; cdr3_aa: ASSLSQPNTEAF
j_call: TRBJ2-7; v_call: TRBV11-2; clone_size: NA; cdr3_aa: ASRRSGTSGTYEQY
j_call: TRBJ1-2; v_call: TRBV14; clone_size: once; cdr3_aa: ASSRNSYGYT
j_call: TRBJ2-5; v_call: TRBV27; clone_size: NA; cdr3_aa: ASSLWGGFRETQY
j_call: TRBJ2-7; v_call: TRBV7-8; clone_size: NA; cdr3_aa: ASSLPGQGYEQY
j_call: TRBJ2-2; v_call: TRBV9; clone_size: NA; cdr3_aa: ASSVVSGSTGELF
j_call: TRBJ2-3; v_call: TRBV19; clone_size: NA; cdr3_aa: ASSSTSGRAQVPDTQY
j_call: TRBJ1-2; v_call: TRBV27; clone_size: NA; cdr3_aa: ASRQGGYGYT
j_call: TRBJ2-4; v_call: TRBV9; clone_size: NA; cdr3_aa: ASSVTGNELAKNIQY
j_call: TRBJ2-7; v_call: TRBV9; clone_size: NA; cdr3_aa: ASSRTGLAGFLEQY
j_call: TRBJ1-5; v_call: TRBV6-5; clone_size: NA; cdr3_aa: ASRQGQRHQPQH
j_call: TRBJ1-2; v_call: TRBV5-4; clone_size: NA; cdr3_aa: ASSLSGSMGYT
j_call: TRBJ2-1; v_call: TRBV28; clone_size: NA; cdr3_aa: ASSTPTGNNEQF
j_call: TRBJ2-3; v_call: TRBV6-4; clone_size: NA; cdr3_aa: ASSEGPGVDTQY
j_call: TRBJ2-7; v_call: TRBV6-6; clone_size: NA; cdr3_aa: ASSSLGLAQAYEQY
j_call: TRBJ2-4; v_call: TRBV6-2/TRBV6-3; clone_size: NA; cdr3_aa: ASSYLGTSGRRGKDKNIQY